A selection of T cell receptor beta chains follows, all from one sample in a study of cytomegalovirus exposure and HLA in healthy donors. Using immunoSEQ multiplex PCR, the repertoire was profiled, and TCRdb retains in-frame clones only, with some absent. The table has 200,000 to 300,000 clones, 90% seen once. Sequencing input: PBMCs. The receptors stem from a woman aged 25 to 39 in good health and CMV-seronegative. Each CDR3 is given with its conserved first and last residue. D genes are given only for firm matches. Expanded clones get a size class; other rows say once, few or many, or leave the size out.

>TRBV19|.|TRBJ2-7|.
CASSIYLSSYEQYF
>TRBV10-3|.|TRBJ2-2|.
CAISGTNTGELFF
>TRBV7-9|TRBD1|TRBJ1-1|.
CASSPGTGYYGAFF
>TRBV6-5|TRBD2|TRBJ2-1|.
CASTGGVGGNEQFF
>TRBV7-9|.|TRBJ1-1|.
CASSNPGEGMNTEAFF
>TRBV9|.|TRBJ2-7|.
CASSPWGADEQYF
>TRBV15|.|TRBJ2-7|.
CATSRARGVSSYEQYF
>TRBV13|.|TRBJ2-7|once
CASSLGGGSYEQYF
>TRBV12-1|.|TRBJ2-5|.
CASSFEETQYF
>TRBV29-1|TRBD2|TRBJ2-1|.
CSVDKGSGSFRFF
>TRBV29-1|TRBD1|TRBJ2-7|.
CSTGEGGRSSYEQYF
>TRBV5-1|.|TRBJ2-5|.
CASSETRTDQETQYF
>TRBV7-6|.|TRBJ2-6|.
CASSFLVSGANVLTF
>TRBV4-3|TRBD2|TRBJ2-5|once
CASSPNPYASGKQETQYF
>TRBV2|.|TRBJ1-5|.
CASRDTNQPQHF
>TRBV11-2|.|TRBJ2-2|.
CASSLRYTGELFF
>TRBV28|.|TRBJ2-7|.
CASSLQRRTNEQYF
>TRBV6-5|TRBD1|TRBJ1-2|.
CASRTQQGAVYGYTF
>TRBV20-1|.|TRBJ2-7|.
CSCRDSYEQYF
>TRBV10-3|.|TRBJ2-2|.
CAISESGGTGELFF
>TRBV19|.|TRBJ2-7|.
CASSMRSGYEQYF
>TRBV5-1|TRBD1|TRBJ2-1|.
CASSTGTAYNEQFF
>TRBV27|.|TRBJ1-2|.
CASSFALPGQREDYGYTF
>TRBV7-9|.|TRBJ1-1|.
CASSLALSGSSTEAFF
>TRBV11-3|.|TRBJ2-7|.
CATARASDYEQYF
>TRBV4-1|.|TRBJ1-1|.
CASSQGASPGLSEAFF
>TRBV4-3|TRBD2|TRBJ2-1|once
CASSQGFRTSGSNEQFF
>TRBV11-2|TRBD2|TRBJ2-3|.
CASSLDDTGTSGSTDTQYF
>TRBV19|.|TRBJ2-4|.
CASSPKQGRGYF
>TRBV3-1/TRBV3-2|.|TRBJ2-4|.
CASGVPQYF
>TRBV6-5|.|TRBJ1-2|few
CASSYDRLYGYTF